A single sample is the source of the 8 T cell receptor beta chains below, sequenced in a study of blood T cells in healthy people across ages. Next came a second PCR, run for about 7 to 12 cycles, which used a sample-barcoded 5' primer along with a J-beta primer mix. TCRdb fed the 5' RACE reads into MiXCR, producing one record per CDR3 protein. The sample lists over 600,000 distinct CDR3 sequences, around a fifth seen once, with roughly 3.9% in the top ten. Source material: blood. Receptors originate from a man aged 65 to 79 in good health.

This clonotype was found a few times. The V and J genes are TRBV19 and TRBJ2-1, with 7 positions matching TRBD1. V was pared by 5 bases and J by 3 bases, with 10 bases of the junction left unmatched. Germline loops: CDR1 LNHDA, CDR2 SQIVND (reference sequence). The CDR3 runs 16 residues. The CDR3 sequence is CASSRVFQGDYNEQFF. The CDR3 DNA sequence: TGTGCCAGTAGTCGGGTCTTCCAGGGGGACTACAATGAGCAGTTCTTC.

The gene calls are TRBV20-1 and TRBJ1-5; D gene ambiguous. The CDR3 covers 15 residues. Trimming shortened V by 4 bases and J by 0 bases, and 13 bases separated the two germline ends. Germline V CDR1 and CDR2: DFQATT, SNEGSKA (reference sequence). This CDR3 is CSATDGEYSNQPQHF. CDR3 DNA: TGCAGTGCTACGGACGGGGAATATAGCAATCAGCCCCAGCATTTT.

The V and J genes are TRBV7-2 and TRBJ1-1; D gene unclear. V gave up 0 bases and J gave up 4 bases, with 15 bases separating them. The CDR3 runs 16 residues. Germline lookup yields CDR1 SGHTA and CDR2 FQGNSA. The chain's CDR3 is CASSLARDSVVTEAFF. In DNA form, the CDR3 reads TGTGCCAGCAGCTTAGCAAGGGATTCTGTGGTCACTGAAGCTTTCTTT.

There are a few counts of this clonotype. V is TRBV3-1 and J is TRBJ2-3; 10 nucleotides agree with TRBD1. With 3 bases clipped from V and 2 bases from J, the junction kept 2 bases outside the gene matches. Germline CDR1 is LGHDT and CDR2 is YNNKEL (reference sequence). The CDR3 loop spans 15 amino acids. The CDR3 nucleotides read TGTGCCAGCAGCCAGGGACAGGGGATCACAGATACGCAGTATTTT. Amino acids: CASSQGQGITDTQYF.

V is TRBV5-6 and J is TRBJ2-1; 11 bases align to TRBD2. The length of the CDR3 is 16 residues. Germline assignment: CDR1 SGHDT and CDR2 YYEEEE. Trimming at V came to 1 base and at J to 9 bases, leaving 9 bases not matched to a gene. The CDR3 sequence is CASSLKLAGALGEQFF. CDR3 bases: TGTGCCAGCAGCTTGAAACTAGCGGGAGCTCTGGGTGAGCAGTTCTTC.

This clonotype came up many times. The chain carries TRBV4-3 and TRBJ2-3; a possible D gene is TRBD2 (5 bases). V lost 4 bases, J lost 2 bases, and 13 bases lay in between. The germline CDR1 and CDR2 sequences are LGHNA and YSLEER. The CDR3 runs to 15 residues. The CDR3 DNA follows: TGCGCCAGCAGCCTCGAGGAGGTTACCACAGATACGCAGTATTTT. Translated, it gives CASSLEEVTTDTQYF.

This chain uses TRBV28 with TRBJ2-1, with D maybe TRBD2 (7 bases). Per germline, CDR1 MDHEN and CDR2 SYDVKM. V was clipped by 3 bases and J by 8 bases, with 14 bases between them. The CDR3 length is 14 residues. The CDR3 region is CASSLRAGADEQFF. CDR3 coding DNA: TGTGCCAGCAGTTTGAGGGCGGGGGCTGATGAGCAGTTCTTC.

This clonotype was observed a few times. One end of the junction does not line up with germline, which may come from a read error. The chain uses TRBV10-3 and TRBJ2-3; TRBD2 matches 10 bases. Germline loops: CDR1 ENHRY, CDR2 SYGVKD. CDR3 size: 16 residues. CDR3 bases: TGTGCCATCAGTGAGCTAGCGGGAGTTGGGCAAGAGACCCAGTACTTT. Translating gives CAISELAGVGQETQYF.